This T cell receptor (beta chain) comes out of a study of beta chain features in type 1 diabetes. Whole-study findings and limits: Sequencing of cDNA might inflate the share of cells that strongly express TCR. TCRB CDR3s were moderately but significantly shorter in Type 1 diabetes patients in all four CD4+ subsets. Shorter templates might be favored by PCR, equally in patients and controls.

Expressed TCRB transcripts were sequenced because the isolated RNA had all been reverse transcribed beforehand. Using immunoSEQ multiplex PCR, the repertoire was profiled, and TCRdb retains in-frame clones only, with some absent. The sample lists roughly 400,000 clones, less than 15% seen once, with under 0.02% in the top ten. This clone turned up a few times. No antigen is known for it. V lost 4 bases and J lost 1, with 14 bases in between. The CDR3 is made up of 15 amino acids. CDR1 SQVTM and CDR2 ANQGSEA come from the germline V gene. Sequencing was performed on naive CD4+ T cells from blood. The J gene is TRBJ1-5, the V gene TRBV29-1; maybe TRBD1 (6 bases). This sequence originates from a young woman in good health. The CDR3 DNA is TGCAGCGTTGGTCTAACAGGGTCGAGCAATCAGCCCCAGCATTTT. Translated, it gives CSVGLTGSSNQPQHF.